The clone carrying this T cell receptor (beta chain) was counted once. Synthetic TCR analog templates were spiked into all PCRs individually. Sequenced by immunoSEQ multiplex PCR; TCRdb stores in-frame clones only, minus some. This table has 100,000 to 150,000 clones, more than 75% appearing once. The CDR3 runs 16 residues. V lost 4 bases and J lost 8; bases outside the gene matches: 14. In germline, CDR1 is SGHAT, CDR2 FQNNGV. These data originate in a study of PD-L1 blockade in urothelial cancer. Background on the study: Patients with male sex and bladder-origin urothelial cancer accounted for about 85% of the roughly 30 enrolled. Analyzed time points were 3 weeks (second dose) and 6 weeks after therapy began.

The time point: peripheral blood 6 weeks after treatment start. Diagnoses among patients were locally advanced or metastatic urothelial carcinoma. Sequenced material: PBMCs, taken around atezolizumab (anti-PD-L1) treatment. The genes are TRBV11-2 and TRBJ2-3; TRBD2 agrees at 8 bases. This sequence originates from a man aged 50 or older with urothelial cancer. The CDR3 here is CASSSASGLLSVTQYF. The CDR3 DNA is TGTGCCAGCAGCTCCGCTAGCGGGTTATTATCGGTTACGCAGTATTTT.